This T cell receptor (beta chain) was sequenced in a study of blood T cells in healthy people across ages. Overall study results and limits: Unsorted PBMCs prevented conclusive naive versus antigen-experienced comparison.

V was cut by 0 bases and J by 3 bases, with 8 bases left in between. The CDR3 extends over 14 amino acids. The germline V gene has CDR1 ENHRY and CDR2 SYGVKD. It was with a sample-barcoded 5' primer and a J-beta primer mix that a second PCR of roughly 7 to 12 cycles was run. TCRdb analysed the 5' RACE reads with MiXCR anew, one entry per CDR3 protein. The table lists roughly 1.5 million distinct CDR3 sequences, 35% to 45% of them singletons. Remarks on this clonotype: What it recognizes is unknown.

The sequence was obtained from a woman younger than 30 in good health. What was sequenced was blood. The gene calls are TRBV10-3 and TRBJ1-2, with D hard to call. CDR3: CAISESPGYYGYTF. The CDR3 region has the DNA TGTGCCATCAGTGAGTCGCCCGGTTACTATGGCTACACCTTC.